The 26 T cell receptor beta chains reported below all come from one sample, sequenced in a study of Ad26.COV2.S vaccination and SARS-CoV-2 variants (dated by TCRdb to 2020 to 2023). Libraries were made using the immunoSEQ multiplex PCR assay. In its TCRdb copy, this immuneACCESS table keeps in-frame sequences only and misses some clones. Where compared with another copy, unresolved V genes explain less than half of these, and the others have no known cause. Counted in this sample were 400,000 to 450,000 clones; about 90% of them appeared once. Jointly, the top ten make up more than 1.5% of the sample. The meaning of the sample's treatment or condition label: about 20 received Ad26.COV2.S at low or high dose, single or two shots; roughly 5 received placebo; per-sample allocation not given. Repertoires of vaccine and placebo recipients were sequenced from samples taken on day 63 after the first injection.

Sequenced here: peripheral blood, sampled in a trial of Ad26.COV2.S vaccine versus placebo. Receptors were obtained from a person aged 18-60 years who received the Ad26.COV2.S COVID-19 vaccine or a placebo.

This chain joins TRBV12-5 and TRBJ1-6; D is unclear. Germline CDR1 LGHNT, CDR2 FRNRAP. CDR3 length equals 16 residues. V lost 1 base to trimming and J lost 3 bases, with 10 bases between them. The DNA of the CDR3 is TGTGCTAGTGGTTTGGATCCGAACCTCTATAATTCACCCCTCCACTTT. Residues: CASGLDPNLYNSPLHF.

The table lists this clone with a few counts. V gene TRBV30 combines with J gene TRBJ2-2; unclear D gene. Germline V gene data show CDR1 as GTSNPN and CDR2 as SVGIG (reference sequence). Trimming cost V 0 bases and J 4 bases, with 12 bases left between them. CDR3 length equals 15 residues. The CDR3 bases are TGTGCCTGGAGTGTACCGGTTTTAGTCACCGGGGAGCTGTTTTTT. Amino acids: CAWSVPVLVTGELFF.

V and J are TRBV7-9 and TRBJ1-2; D possibly corresponds to TRBD1 (6 bases). The CDR3 totals 13 residues. Germline CDR1 and CDR2: SEHNR and FQNEAQ (reference sequence). Trimming removed 5 bases from V and 12 bases from J, with 19 bases in between. CDR3 nucleotides: TGTGCCAGCAGCGTCCCCGCCGGGACATCCCACACCTTC. Its translation: CASSVPAGTSHTF.

The genes are TRBV2 and TRBJ1-2; D call uncertain. Germline assignment: CDR1 SNHLY and CDR2 FYNNEI. Trimming removed 2 bases at V and 5 bases at J, with 18 bases between. This CDR3 region has 16 residues. The CDR3 DNA reads as TGTGCCAGCAGTGAATTCCCCAAGGGCGGGTCTTATGGCTACACCTTC. It yields the protein CASSEFPKGGSYGYTF.

This clone was recorded a few times. The chain joins TRBV10-1 to TRBJ1-1, with no clear D. V gave up 2 bases and J gave up 4 bases, with 8 bases separating them. The V gene's germline CDR1 is WNHNN and CDR2 SYGVQD (reference sequence). CDR3 length: 13 residues. The CDR3 DNA sequence: TGCGCCAGCAGTGAGCGTGCAGGCACTGAAGCTTTCTTT. Its protein is CASSERAGTEAFF.

The V call is TRBV19, the J call TRBJ2-1, with TRBD1 matching over 7 bases. Per germline, CDR1 LNHDA and CDR2 SQIVND (reference sequence). The CDR3 contains 17 residues. V trimming: 3 bases; J trimming: 1 base; junction bases outside the gene matches: 9. The CDR3 reads CASSMRETGVSYNEQFF. In DNA form, the CDR3 reads TGTGCCAGTAGTATGAGGGAAACAGGGGTTTCCTACAATGAGCAGTTCTTC.

The chain is built from TRBV10-1 and TRBJ2-2; D is tentatively TRBD1 or TRBD2 (6 bases each). Looked up from germline, CDR1 is WNHNN and CDR2 is SYGVQD (reference sequence). With 2 bases removed from V and 8 bases from J, the gap between germline ends came to 15 bases. The CDR3 spans 15 residues. The CDR3 DNA follows: TGCGCCAGCAGTGAGGGCGGGACACCGAGTGGGGAGCTGTTTTTT. This encodes CASSEGGTPSGELFF.

About this clone itself: An end of the junction does not agree with germline; a read error may underlie this. The chain joins TRBV7-8 to TRBJ1-3, with TRBD1 as a possible D gene (5 bases). Germline CDR1 SGHVS, CDR2 FQNEAQ. The CDR3 totals 16 residues. CDR3 nucleotides: TGTGCCAAGTATTTAAAGTGGGGGTTGTCTGGGAACACCATATATTTT. The encoded protein is CAKYLKWGLSGNTIYF.

The chain has TRBV6-2 or TRBV6-3 and TRBJ1-2; weak D call: TRBD1 (5 bases). There are 15 residues in the CDR3. Germline V CDR1 and CDR2: MNHEY, SVGEGT. V lost 2 bases and J 4 bases, leaving 14 bases between the germline ends. This CDR3 is CASSYPPDRGYGYTF. CDR3 nucleotide sequence: TGTGCCAGCAGTTACCCCCCCGACAGAGGCTATGGCTACACCTTC.

V is TRBV7-9 and J is TRBJ2-2; TRBD2 matches 10 bases. The CDR3 has 18 amino acids. From germline, CDR1 is SEHNR and CDR2 FQNEAQ (reference sequence). V was pared by 4 bases and J by 0 bases, with 8 bases of the junction left unmatched. CDR3 bases: TGTGCCAGCAGCTCGCTAGGTCTAGCGGGGGCGAACACCGGGGAGCTGTTTTTT. This translates into CASSSLGLAGANTGELFF.

The sample holds one count of this clone. This sequence joins TRBV27 and TRBJ2-7; tentative D call: TRBD2 (6 bases). This CDR3 comprises 14 residues. The germline CDR1 and CDR2 sequences are MNHEY and SMNVEV (reference sequence). The V and J ends lost 3 bases and 0 bases respectively, with 9 bases between them. Here the CDR3 DNA reads TGTGCCAGCAGTTTTCGGGGGAGCTCCTACGAGCAGTACTTC. Encoded protein: CASSFRGSSYEQYF.

The chain carries TRBV11-1 and TRBJ2-7, with D possibly matching TRBD2 (5 bases). CDR1 and CDR2 from the germline V gene are SGHAT and FQDESV (reference sequence). The CDR3 spans 16 residues. V was pared by 6 bases and J by 3 bases, with 21 bases between. The CDR3 bases are TGTGCCAGCAGACCAGCCCGGTCCCCCGGAGGCTACGAGCAGTACTTC. The encoded protein is CASRPARSPGGYEQYF. Variable domain in full (rest from reference TRBV11-1 and TRBJ2-7): EAEVAQSPRYKITEKSQAVAFWCDPISGHATLYWYRQILGQGPELLVQFQDESVVDDSQLPKDRFSAERLKGVDSTLKIQPAELGDSAMYLCASRPARSPGGYEQYFGPGTRLTVT.

The CDR3 nucleotides read TGTGCCAGCAGTTTAGGGCCCGGATGGGACAATGAGCAGTTCTTC. Translation gives CASSLGPGWDNEQFF. The chain couples TRBV28 to TRBJ2-1; D is undetermined. The germline V gene has CDR1 MDHEN and CDR2 SYDVKM. Trimming took 2 bases from V and 5 from J, leaving 13 bases between them. This CDR3 is built from 15 residues.

V usage is TRBV13 and J usage is TRBJ1-3, with D uncertain. V lost 5 bases and J lost 3, with 14 bases in between. The CDR3 contains 15 residues. CDR1 and CDR2 (germline): PRHDT, FYEKMQ (reference sequence). CDR3: CASSPPVAGGNTIYF. CDR3 bases: TGTGCCAGCAGCCCCCCTGTGGCAGGTGGAAACACCATATATTTT. Looking up the rest from reference TRBV13 and TRBJ1-3 gives the full variable domain: AAGVIQSPRHLIKEKRETATLKCYPIPRHDTVYWYQQGPGQDPQFLISFYEKMQSDKGSIPDRFSAQQFSDYHSELNMSSLELGDSALYFCASSPPVAGGNTIYFGEGSWLTVV.

This clone is a singleton in its sample. This chain joins TRBV7-9 and TRBJ1-3; 7 bases map to TRBD1. J lost 5 bases, V lost 7 bases, and 8 bases had no gene match. Germline V CDR1 and CDR2: SEHNR, FQNEAQ (reference sequence). This CDR3 comprises 14 residues. CDR3 coding DNA: TGTGCCAGCACCCCAAGGGGGCCCCGAAACACCATATATTTT. This sequence encodes CASTPRGPRNTIYF.

V and J are TRBV9 and TRBJ2-1; possible D gene TRBD1, 6 bases. V was pared by 3 bases and J by 15 bases, with 13 bases between. The CDR3 has 11 residues. CDR1 SGDLS and CDR2 YYNGEE come from the germline V gene. Written as DNA, the CDR3 is TGTGCCAGCAGCGGGGGGCTCCGCCGGTTCTTC. Translated: CASSGGLRRFF.

The rearrangement links TRBV6-1 to TRBJ2-7; 9 bases fit TRBD1. Per the germline V gene, CDR1 is MNHNS and CDR2 is SASEGT. V trimming: 3 bases; J trimming: 2 bases; junction bases outside the gene matches: 5. This CDR3 contains 15 residues. The CDR3 coding sequence is TGTGCCAGCAGTGAGGGGACAGGGTCTACCTACGAGCAGTACTTC. The encoded protein is CASSEGTGSTYEQYF.

This chain joins TRBV20-1 and TRBJ1-2, with no clear D. The CDR3 contains 13 residues. V dropped 3 bases and J dropped 4 bases, with 12 bases sitting between them. From germline, CDR1 is DFQATT and CDR2 SNEGSKA (reference sequence). The CDR3 here is CSASPPLLYGYTF. The CDR3 DNA reads TGCAGTGCTAGTCCTCCGCTGCTCTATGGCTACACCTTC.

V is TRBV28 and J is TRBJ2-6; unclear D gene. This CDR3 comprises 19 residues. Looked up from germline, CDR1 is MDHEN and CDR2 is SYDVKM. Trimming took 2 bases from V and 0 from J, leaving 17 bases between them. This chain's CDR3 is CASSLRTEEKSSGANVLTF. CDR3 in DNA: TGTGCCAGCAGTTTAAGGACGGAAGAGAAGTCCTCTGGGGCCAACGTCCTGACTTTC.

The chain employs TRBV19 and TRBJ1-1, with D uncertain. The V gene lost 3 bases and the J gene lost 0 bases, with 8 bases spanning the gap. This CDR3 is built from 14 residues. CDR1 LNHDA and CDR2 SQIVND come from the germline V gene (reference sequence). CDR3 sequence: CASSIEGLNTEAFF. The DNA of the CDR3 is TGTGCCAGTAGTATCGAGGGCCTGAACACTGAAGCTTTCTTT.

For the CDR3, the DNA is TGCGCCAGCAGCTTGGGGTCGACCGGGGAGCTGTTTTTT. Residues: CASSLGSTGELFF. The V and J genes are TRBV5-1 and TRBJ2-2; no firm D call. The CDR3 is 13 amino acids. Trimming left V 0 bases short and J 5 bases short, with 5 bases between. From germline, CDR1 is SGHRS and CDR2 YFSETQ.

The count of this clone is one. CDR3 region: CASSFLETQYF. In nucleotides, the CDR3 is TGCGCCAGCAGCTTTTTGGAGACCCAGTACTTC. This chain connects TRBV5-1 to TRBJ2-5, with D unresolved. Deletions cut 2 bases from V and 5 bases from J, with 4 bases between. The CDR3 contains 11 residues. Germline V gene lookup returns CDR1 SGHRS and CDR2 YFSETQ.

V is TRBV7-8 and J is TRBJ2-1; perhaps TRBD1 as D (5 bases). Between the trimmed V and J ends, which lost 8 bases and 10 bases, there was a span of 9 bases. Per germline, CDR1 SGHVS and CDR2 FQNEAQ. The CDR3 runs to 10 residues. CDR3 sequence reads: CASGAGEQFF. CDR3 in DNA: TGTGCCAGCGGAGCAGGGGAGCAGTTCTTC.

V and J are TRBV19 and TRBJ2-7; TRBD2 agrees at 13 bases. Germline V gives CDR1 LNHDA, CDR2 SQIVND (reference sequence). J gave up 2 bases and V 4 bases, and 11 bases lay outside the gene matches. The CDR3 consists of 18 residues. CDR3 region: CASSTRPTSGGPTYEQYF. The DNA for the CDR3 is TGTGCCAGTAGTACCAGACCGACTAGCGGGGGGCCCACCTACGAGCAGTACTTC.

The V gene is TRBV5-1, the J gene TRBJ2-6; no reliable D call. Germline V gene lookup returns CDR1 SGHRS and CDR2 YFSETQ. Trimming took 4 bases from V and 1 from J, leaving 9 bases between them. This CDR3 spans 15 amino acids. The CDR3 region is CASSQLGSGANVLTF. In DNA, the CDR3 is TGCGCCAGCAGCCAACTGGGGTCTGGGGCCAACGTCCTGACTTTC.

This sequence joins TRBV6-5 and TRBJ1-2, with D perhaps matching TRBD1 (5 bases). Germline lookup yields CDR1 MNHEY and CDR2 SVGAGI. The CDR3 is made up of 13 amino acids. V shed 2 bases and J shed 4 bases, with 8 bases lying between them. The CDR3 loop reads CASSYGARYGYTF. The CDR3 DNA reads as TGTGCCAGCAGTTACGGGGCGCGCTATGGCTACACCTTC.